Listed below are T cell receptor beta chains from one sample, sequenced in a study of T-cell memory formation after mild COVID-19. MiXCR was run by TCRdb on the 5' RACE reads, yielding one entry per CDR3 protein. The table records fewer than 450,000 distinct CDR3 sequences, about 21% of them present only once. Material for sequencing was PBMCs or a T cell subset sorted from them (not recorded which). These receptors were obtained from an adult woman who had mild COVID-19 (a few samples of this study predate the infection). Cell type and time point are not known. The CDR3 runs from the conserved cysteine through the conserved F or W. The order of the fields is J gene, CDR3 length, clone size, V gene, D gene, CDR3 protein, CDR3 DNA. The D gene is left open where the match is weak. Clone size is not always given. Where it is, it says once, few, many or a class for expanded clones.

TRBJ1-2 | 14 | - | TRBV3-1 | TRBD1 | CASSLRQGQYGYTF | TGTGCCAGCAGCTTACGGCAGGGACAGTATGGCTACACCTTC
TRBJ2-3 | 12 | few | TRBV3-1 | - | CASSRAEHTQYF | TGTGCCAGCAGCCGCGCCGAACATACGCAGTATTTT
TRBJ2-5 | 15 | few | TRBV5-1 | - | CASSLSQGPQETQYF | TGCGCCAGCAGCTTGTCCCAAGGGCCCCAAGAGACCCAGTACTTC
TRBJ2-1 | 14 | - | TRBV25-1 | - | CASSSPGHNNEQFF | TGTGCCAGCAGTAGCCCGGGGCACAACAATGAGCAGTTCTTC
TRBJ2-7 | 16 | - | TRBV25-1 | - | CASSELSSDDRYEQYF | TGTGCCAGCAGTGAACTGAGCAGCGACGACCGCTACGAGCAGTACTTC
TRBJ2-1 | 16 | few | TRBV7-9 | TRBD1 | CASSPDRDRARNEQFF | TGTGCCAGCAGCCCTGATAGGGACAGGGCAAGAAATGAGCAGTTCTTC
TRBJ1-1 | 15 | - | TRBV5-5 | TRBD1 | CASSPRQGSGAEAFF | TGTGCCAGCAGCCCCCGACAGGGGAGCGGCGCTGAAGCTTTCTTT
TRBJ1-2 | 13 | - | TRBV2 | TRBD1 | CASIPGQGYGYTF | TGTGCCAGCATTCCGGGACAGGGCTATGGCTACACCTTC
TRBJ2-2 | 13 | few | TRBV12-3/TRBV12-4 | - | CASSPQGIGELFF | TGTGCCAGCAGCCCCCAGGGGATCGGGGAGCTGTTTTTT
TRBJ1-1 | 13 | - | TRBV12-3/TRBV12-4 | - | CATSPGSNTEAFF | TGTGCCACCTCCCCGGGGAGTAACACTGAAGCTTTCTTT
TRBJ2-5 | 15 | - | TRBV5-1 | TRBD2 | CASSWGTSGEETQYF | TGCGCCAGCAGTTGGGGGACTAGCGGGGAAGAGACCCAGTACTTC
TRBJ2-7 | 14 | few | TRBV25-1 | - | CASSGRGSRGEQYF | TGTGCCAGCAGTGGGAGGGGAAGTAGGGGCGAGCAGTACTTC
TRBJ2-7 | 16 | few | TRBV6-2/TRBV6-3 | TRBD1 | CASSPYISTGGNEQYF | TGTGCCAGCAGTCCCTACATCTCAACAGGGGGCAACGAGCAGTACTTC
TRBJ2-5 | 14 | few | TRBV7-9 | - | CASSLTASGETQYF | TGTGCCAGCAGCTTAACCGCGAGCGGCGAGACCCAGTACTTC
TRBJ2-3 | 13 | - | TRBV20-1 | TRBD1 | CSASGGDADTQYF | TGCAGTGCATCAGGGGGCGACGCAGATACGCAGTATTTT
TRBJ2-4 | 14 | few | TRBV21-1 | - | CASSKIVGTVFWYF | TGTGCCAGCAGCAAAATTGTTGGTACAGTCTTCTGGTACTTC
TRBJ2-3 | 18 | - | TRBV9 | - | CASSLQQRTNYYTDTQYF | TGTGCCAGCAGCCTTCAACAGCGCACCAATTACTACACAGATACGCAGTATTTT
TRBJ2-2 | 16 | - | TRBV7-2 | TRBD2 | CASTLTSGTNTGELFF | TGTGCCAGCACCCTGACTAGCGGCACGAACACCGGGGAGCTGTTTTTT
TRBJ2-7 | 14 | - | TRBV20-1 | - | CSASIVASSYEQYF | TGCAGTGCTAGTATTGTGGCAAGCTCCTACGAGCAGTACTTC
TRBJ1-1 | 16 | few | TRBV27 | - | CASSSFGGAWNTEAFF | TGTGCCAGCAGTTCCTTTGGGGGCGCATGGAACACTGAAGCTTTCTTT
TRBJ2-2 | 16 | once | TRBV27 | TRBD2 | CASRLAGGPNTGELFF | TGTGCCAGCAGATTAGCGGGGGGGCCGAACACCGGGGAGCTGTTTTTT
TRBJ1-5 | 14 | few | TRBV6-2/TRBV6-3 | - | CASSETRPNQPQHF | TGTGCCAGCAGCGAAACAAGGCCCAATCAGCCCCAGCATTTT
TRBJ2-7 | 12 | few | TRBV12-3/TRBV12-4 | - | CASNYDSYEQYF | TGTGCCAGCAACTACGACAGTTACGAGCAGTACTTC
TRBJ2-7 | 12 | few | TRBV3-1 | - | CASSQTRHEQYF | TGTGCCAGCAGCCAGACGAGACACGAGCAGTACTTC
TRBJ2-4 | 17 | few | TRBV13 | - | CASSLRGPHLAKNIQYF | TGTGCCAGCAGCTTACGAGGGCCACATCTAGCCAAAAACATTCAGTACTTC
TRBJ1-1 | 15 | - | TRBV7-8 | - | CASSVRVGASTEAFF | TGTGCCAGCAGCGTCCGTGTGGGGGCAAGCACTGAAGCTTTCTTT